A single sample is the source of the 5 T cell receptor beta chains below, sequenced in a study of T-cell reconstitution after alpha-beta-depleted transplantation in children. Unique molecular identifiers were used to barcode this TCRbeta library. TCRdb re-analysed the PCR reads in MiXCR, keeping a single row per CDR3 protein. The sample lists 100,000 to 130,000 distinct CDR3 sequences; approximately 6.9% were seen once. The specimen comprised PBMCs, mostly from graft donor cells, sampled 360 days after TCRalphabeta/CD19-depleted stem cell transplant. Receptor source: a male patient aged 2-9 years who had a stem cell transplant for acute lymphoblastic leukemia, so the T cells may come from the graft donor.

Only one count was recorded for this clonotype. V is TRBV11-1 and J is TRBJ2-2; D might be TRBD2 (6 bases). Between the trimmed V and J ends, which lost 6 bases and 0 bases, there was a span of 20 bases. This CDR3 has 18 residues. CDR1 and CDR2 (germline): SGHAT, FQDESV (reference sequence). The CDR3: CASRKGEGGTPNTGELFF. DNA for the CDR3: TGTGCCAGCAGGAAGGGAGAGGGAGGAACCCCGAACACCGGGGAGCTGTTTTTT.

The sample holds a few counts of this clonotype. The chain couples TRBV6-2 or TRBV6-3 to TRBJ1-2, with no clear D. CDR3 length: 16 residues. The germline gives CDR1 MNHEY, CDR2 SVGEGT. The ends were cut back, 4 bases at V and 2 bases at J, with 17 bases in the middle. CDR3 nucleotides: TGTGCCAGCAGTTCCGCTCACTTCCGGATCAACTATGGCTACACCTTC. Its translation: CASSSAHFRINYGYTF.

The rearrangement links TRBV7-9 to TRBJ1-3; D perhaps matches TRBD1 (6 bases). The CDR3 covers 15 residues. CDR1 is SEHNR, CDR2 FQNEAQ, per germline (reference sequence). The V gene lost 4 bases and the J gene lost 0 bases, with 10 bases spanning the gap. The chain's CDR3 is CASSSGVRSGNTIYF. Here the CDR3 DNA reads TGTGCCAGCAGCTCAGGGGTCCGCTCTGGAAACACCATATATTTT.

The sample holds a few counts of this clonotype. The rearrangement joins TRBV6-4 to TRBJ2-7, with TRBD2 matching over 14 bases. The CDR3 covers 20 residues. Germline V gives CDR1 MRHNA, CDR2 SNTAGT. V trimming: 5 bases; J trimming: 2 bases; junction bases outside the gene matches: 17. As DNA, the CDR3 is TGTGCCAGCAGTCTAATTCCCCCGGGACTAGCGGGAGTGGTCACCTACGAGCAGTACTTC. This translates into CASSLIPPGLAGVVTYEQYF.

Many counts were recorded for this clonotype. In DNA, the CDR3 is TGCAGCGTTGTGGGGACATCACCTAAAGTCGAGCAGTACTTC. Protein sequence: CSVVGTSPKVEQYF. The chain combines TRBV29-1 with TRBJ2-7, with D possibly TRBD1 on 6 matching bases. The CDR3 extends over 14 amino acids. Trimming removed 4 bases from V and 6 bases from J, with 19 bases in between. Germline V gene data show CDR1 as SQVTM and CDR2 as ANQGSEA.